This T cell receptor (beta chain) originates from a study of T cells after yellow fever vaccination. Broader study findings: Overall, a small share of clonotypes was seen in both CD4 and CD8 compartments.

V was cut by 8 bases and J by 4 bases, with 6 bases left in between. This CDR3 is built from 11 residues. The germline gives CDR1 SNHLY, CDR2 FYNNEI. This clonotype was recorded a few times. The antigen remains unidentified. TCRdb processed the 5' RACE reads anew with MiXCR; each CDR3 protein has one entry. Of hundreds of thousands of distinct CDR3 sequences listed, over 9% are singletons. The chain carries TRBV2 and TRBJ1-5; D remains unclear. The source was PBMCs, collected on the day of the yellow fever booster vaccination. The clonotype originates from a man aged 25-45 years who received the YFV17D yellow fever vaccine. Here the CDR3 reads CASGTNQPQHF. CDR3 DNA sequence: TGTGCCAGCGGAACAAATCAGCCCCAGCATTTT.